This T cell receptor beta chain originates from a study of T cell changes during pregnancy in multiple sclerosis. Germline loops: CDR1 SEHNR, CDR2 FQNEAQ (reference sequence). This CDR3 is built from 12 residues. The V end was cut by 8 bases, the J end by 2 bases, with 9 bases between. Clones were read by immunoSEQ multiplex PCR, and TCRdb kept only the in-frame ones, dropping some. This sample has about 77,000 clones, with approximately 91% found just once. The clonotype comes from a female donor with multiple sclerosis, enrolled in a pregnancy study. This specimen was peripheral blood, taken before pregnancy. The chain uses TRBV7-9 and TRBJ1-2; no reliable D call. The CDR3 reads CASVRENYGYTF. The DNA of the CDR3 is TGTGCCAGCGTTCGAGAAAACTATGGCTACACCTTC.